These T cell receptor beta chains were read from a single sample in a study of blood T cells in healthy people across ages. TCRdb itself ran the 5' RACE reads through MiXCR, one entry per CDR3 protein. The sample carries about 1 million distinct CDR3 sequences, around 43% recorded once. Material for sequencing was blood. These receptor sequences come from a woman aged 55-70 years in good health. CDR3s include the opening cysteine and the closing phenylalanine or tryptophan. D genes are given only for firm matches. Size is omitted from some rows. Given values are once, few, many or a class for expanded clones.

v_gene,abundance,j_gene,d_gene,CDR3aa,CDR3nt
TRBV28,NA,TRBJ2-1,NA,CASSGREEQFF,TGTGCCAGCAGCGGAAGGGAGGAGCAGTTCTTC
TRBV7-9,NA,TRBJ1-2,TRBD1,CASSRGQADYGYTF,TGTGCCAGCAGCCGGGGACAGGCGGACTATGGCTACACCTTC
TRBV28,NA,TRBJ2-5,NA,CASSFAVGAQYF,TGTGCCAGCAGTTTTGCGGTGGGGGCCCAGTACTTC
TRBV12-3/TRBV12-4,NA,TRBJ2-5,NA,CASSWPSGHQETQYF,TGTGCCAGCAGTTGGCCCAGCGGACACCAAGAGACCCAGTACTTC
TRBV27,NA,TRBJ2-7,TRBD1,CASSRDRRIYEQYF,TGTGCCAGCAGCCGGGACAGAAGGATATACGAGCAGTACTTC
TRBV29-1,few,TRBJ2-1,NA,CSVGQVGNEQFF,TGCAGCGTTGGACAGGTGGGCAATGAGCAGTTCTTC
TRBV29-1,NA,TRBJ1-2,NA,CSVKGGWYGYTF,TGCAGCGTGAAGGGGGGGTGGTATGGCTACACCTTC
TRBV9,NA,TRBJ2-1,NA,CASSVAATPVGNEQFF,TGTGCCAGCAGCGTAGCTGCGACCCCCGTTGGCAATGAGCAGTTCTTC
TRBV28,few,TRBJ2-1,NA,CASTIQSYNEQFF,TGTGCCAGCACGATCCAGTCGTACAATGAGCAGTTCTTC
TRBV29-1,many,TRBJ1-1,NA,CSAAGTREQTEAFF,TGCAGTGCCGCTGGGACAAGAGAACAGACTGAAGCTTTCTTT
TRBV6-5,NA,TRBJ2-2,TRBD1,CASRAGQGRTGELFF,TGTGCCAGCAGGGCCGGACAGGGCCGTACCGGGGAGCTGTTTTTT
TRBV5-1,NA,TRBJ2-4,TRBD1,CASSRYRGRENIQYF,TGCGCCAGCAGCCGGTACAGGGGGAGAGAGAACATTCAGTACTTC
TRBV7-2,NA,TRBJ1-2,NA,CASSLSAWGTNKNYGYTF,TGTGCCAGCAGCTTATCGGCGTGGGGGACCAACAAAAACTATGGCTACACCTTC
TRBV20-1,once,TRBJ2-5,NA,CSEQEGNEQYF,TGCAGCGAACAAGAGGGCAATGAGCAGTACTTC
TRBV7-6,few,TRBJ2-7,NA,CASSRTSQSSEQYF,TGTGCCAGCAGCCGAACTAGCCAATCCTCCGAGCAGTACTTC
TRBV4-1,NA,TRBJ2-3,NA,CASSQVQEEQYF,TGCGCCAGCAGCCAAGTTCAGGAGGAGCAGTATTTT
TRBV6-1,few,TRBJ2-7,NA,CASGRWSQEEQYF,TGTGCCAGCGGCCGATGGTCCCAGGAGGAGCAGTACTTC
TRBV5-1,many,TRBJ2-5,NA,CASSLDGLQETQYF,TGCGCCAGCAGCTTGGACGGGCTCCAAGAGACCCAGTACTTC
TRBV7-8,NA,TRBJ2-5,TRBD1,CASRHRTGTAQETQYF,TGTGCCAGCAGGCATCGGACCGGGACAGCCCAAGAGACCCAGTACTTC
TRBV6-5,few,TRBJ2-3,NA,CASSNQWTASTDTQYF,TGTGCCAGCAGCAATCAGTGGACAGCTAGCACAGATACGCAGTATTTT
TRBV9,NA,TRBJ1-2,TRBD1,CASSTGQGAWGYTF,TGTGCCAGCAGCACCGGACAGGGGGCCTGGGGCTACACCTTC
TRBV20-1,many,TRBJ2-3,NA,CSASDGTRTQYF,TGCAGTGCTAGCGATGGCACACGTACGCAGTATTTT
TRBV27,few,TRBJ2-5,TRBD2,CASSRSGAGETQYF,TGTGCCAGCAGCCGAAGCGGGGCGGGAGAGACCCAGTACTTC
TRBV10-2,NA,TRBJ2-1,NA,CASSEARGNEQFF,TGCGCCAGCAGTGAGGCGCGGGGAAATGAGCAGTTCTTC